This TCR beta chain was sequenced in a study of blood T cell repertoires in COVID-19. At the level of the study: PBMCs, B-cell-depleted T cells, or T cells were the source of the cDNA or gDNA that made up the material.

J lost 6 bases, V lost 5 bases, and 2 bases had no gene match. Germline V CDR1 and CDR2: MNHNY, SVGAGI (reference sequence). The CDR3 sequence is 13 residues long. Original processing methods: The authors estimated nucleated cell counts from reference gene primer amplification. Data came from immunoSEQ multiplex PCR; TCRdb stores just in-frame clones and leaves some out. V, J and clone size are those of that table, while D and trimming were read from the DNA. The table records over 120,000 clones, 85% of them present only once. Material: peripheral blood. This sequence joins TRBV6-6 and TRBJ2-1, with 9 positions matching TRBD2. The clonotype originates from a human donor with acute or convalescent COVID-19. The donor label of this sample is uncertain. The DNA of the CDR3 is TGTGCCAGCAGTCCGGGACTAGCCAATGAGCAGTTCTTC. Translated, it gives CASSPGLANEQFF.